What follows is one T cell receptor (beta chain) and its context. Its antigen remains undetermined. No base quality values were provided; no much bigger clone lies one nucleotide off. Collaborating institutions collected whole blood in K2EDTA tubes following their own protocols. Collaborator samples were shipped for TCRbeta analysis as frozen whole blood, isolated PBMCs, or DNA extracted from either sample type. This entry belongs to a study of blood T cell repertoires in COVID-19 (TCRdb year 2020). Regarding the research as a whole: The collaborator samples originated in the United States, Italy and Spain and spanned the acute and convalescent phases of COVID-19. The sample metadata nearly always contained a de-identified subject ID, COVID-19 status, age in years and sex. Samples were obtained from the ongoing ImmuneRACE study (first 160 participants) and from 1,254 subjects provided by 6 global collaborators. Where available, HLA class I and class II types were taken from metadata supplied by the sample provider and were not determined by assay-based typing. The repertoires were made available in a free public database intended to serve as a resource for research on the immune response to SARS-CoV-2. The material from the prospective study consisted of cDNA or gDNA derived from T cells, B-cell-depleted T cells, or PBMCs. Subjects who had been exposed to COVID-19, were actively infected with it, or had recovered from it provided the deeply sampled blood TCRbeta repertoires that made up the dataset. What the study reported, not specific to this receptor: The quantity of clinical and demographic metadata differed by source and by participant and was supplied without curation.

TCRbeta CDR3 regions were amplified from genomic DNA using the immunoSEQ Assay, a bias-controlled multiplex PCR. The source study handled its data this way. The number of nucleated cells in each sample was estimated from the amplification of reference gene primers within the assay. To quantify the absolute abundance of each unique TCRbeta CDR3 rearrangement, sequence reads were collapsed and filtered. For each sample, productive Simpson clonality was calculated as the square root of Simpson's diversity index across productive rearrangements. TCRdb's version of the immuneACCESS table is confined to in-frame rearrangements and falls short of the full clone set. An unresolved V gene accounts for under half of the shortfall where checked; the remainder is of unknown origin. That table gives V, J and clone size, and the DNA gave D and trimming. The sample table holds 75,000 to 100,000 clones, of which roughly 90% were seen once. Clones ranked in the top ten supply around a sixth of the sample.

This receptor was identified in a woman of 80 years or more with acute or convalescent COVID-19. Sample: peripheral blood.

CDR3 reads: CASSSSRVGNTEAFF. The nucleotides read TGTGCCAGCAGCTCCTCCAGGGTAGGGAACACTGAAGCTTTCTTT. The chain employs TRBV11-3 and TRBJ1-1; TRBD1 is a weak D gene call, 5 bases matching. Measured from the cysteine to the phenylalanine, the CDR3 is 15 residues long. Solely the CDR3 DNA is kept, with 45 bases framed from the first base. V is shortened by 4 bases, J by 1 base, and the region joining them spans 13 bases. Based on the germline V gene, the CDR1 and CDR2 sequences are SGHNT and YENEEA.